This paragraph reports one T cell receptor beta chain. The antigen is undetermined. From germline, CDR1 is MNHEY and CDR2 SMNVEV (reference sequence). The CDR3 sequence is 13 residues long. The junction had 7 bases not matched to a gene; V was cut back by 6 bases and J by 6 bases. This specimen belongs to a study of cytomegalovirus exposure and HLA in healthy donors. The PCR contained 60 Vbeta and 13 Jbeta primers. Sequenced by immunoSEQ multiplex PCR; TCRdb stores in-frame clones only, minus some. Of about 200,000 clones detected, 82% appear once; the ten largest clones hold approximately 2.5%. Overall study findings and caveats: Cytomegalovirus-associated TCR beta chains were listed, numbering some 180. Reported performance of the classifier showed diagnosis of cytomegalovirus status with high specificity and sensitivity. Analyzed later, association rates of TCRs varied across HLA loci, with DRB1 most and HLA-C fewest.

The sequenced sample was PBMCs. The chain recombines TRBV27 with TRBJ1-1; TRBD1 matches at 7 bases. The clonotype originates from a woman in her thirties or forties in good health and CMV-seronegative. The CDR3 protein is CASSQRRGAEAFF. In DNA form, the CDR3 reads TGTGCCAGCAGCCAACGCAGGGGGGCTGAAGCTTTCTTT.